This passage covers 24 T cell receptor beta chains from one sample sequenced in a study of glioma-infiltrating T cells. Amplification of TCR alpha and beta CDR3 regions from RNA used iRepertoire nested multiplex PCR. MiXCR was run by TCRdb on the multiplex PCR reads, yielding one entry per CDR3 protein. The sample contains about 140,000 distinct CDR3 sequences, approximately 39% of which appear only once. Input material: glioma tissue, nonneoplastic brain tissue, or PBMCs (not recorded which). These receptors were collected from a human donor with low-grade glioma or glioblastoma, undergoing nonglioma brain surgery, or in good health (not recorded which).

The chain couples TRBV6-1 to TRBJ2-3; tentatively, D is TRBD1 (6 bases). CDR1 MNHNS and CDR2 SASEGT come from the germline V gene. The CDR3 runs 15 residues. The V end lost 7 bases, the J end lost 2 bases, and 16 bases lay between the germline ends. CDR3 sequence reads: CASKLTGPDTDTQYF. The CDR3 DNA reads TGTGCCAGCAAATTGACAGGTCCCGACACAGATACGCAGTATTTT.

This sequence joins TRBV25-1 and TRBJ1-1; D uncertain. Trimming left V 1 base short and J 6 bases short, with 9 bases between. The CDR3 covers 13 residues. Looked up from germline, CDR1 is MGHDK and CDR2 is SYGVNS. Written as DNA, the CDR3 is TGTGCCAGCAGTGAATTTGGGAGACCTGAAGCTTTCTTT. It yields the protein CASSEFGRPEAFF.

This clonotype came up a few times. The rearrangement uses TRBV28 and TRBJ2-5; TRBD1 matches 9 bases. CDR1 is MDHEN and CDR2 is SYDVKM in the germline V gene. This CDR3 region has 13 residues. The junction had 9 bases not matched to a gene; V was cut back by 10 bases and J by 6 bases. In nucleotides, the CDR3 is TGTGCCACCACGGGACAGGGTCTCAAGACCCAGTACTTC. Translated, it gives CATTGQGLKTQYF.

The rearrangement uses TRBV27 and TRBJ2-2, with a possible D match to TRBD2 (6 bases). Trimming stripped 7 bases from V and 8 bases from J, with 11 bases between. The germline V gene has CDR1 MNHEY and CDR2 SMNVEV (reference sequence). The CDR3 runs to 12 residues. CDR3 sequence reads: CASKEGPGELFF. CDR3 DNA: TGTGCCAGCAAGGAGGGCCCTGGGGAGCTGTTTTTT.

The J gene is TRBJ2-2, the V gene TRBV6-2 or TRBV6-3; D gene uncertain. Germline CDR1 reads MNHEY; CDR2 reads SVGEGT. The length of the CDR3 is 12 residues. Trimming stripped 6 bases from V and 2 bases from J, with 4 bases between. The CDR3: CASRRNTGELFF. CDR3 nucleotides: TGTGCCAGCAGGCGAAACACCGGGGAGCTGTTTTTT.

The gene calls are TRBV7-2 and TRBJ2-7; no clear D. The CDR3 extends over 14 amino acids. Germline assignment: CDR1 SGHTA and CDR2 FQGNSA. V lost 2 bases, J lost 0 bases, and 8 bases lay in between. The CDR3 DNA sequence: TGTGCCAGCAGCTTATTTAGGAGCTCCTACGAGCAGTACTTC. This codes for CASSLFRSSYEQYF.

The genes are TRBV6-1 and TRBJ2-5; 8 positions agree with TRBD1. The CDR3 has 15 residues. V dropped 5 bases and J dropped 7; count of bases not matched to a gene: 12. Looked up from germline, CDR1 is MNHNS and CDR2 is SASEGT. The CDR3, as DNA: TGTGCCAGCAGTCCAGGACAGGGTGCAGTAGTGACCCAGTACTTC. As protein: CASSPGQGAVVTQYF.

This clonotype was seen a few times. The chain employs TRBV28 and TRBJ2-1; D may be TRBD1 or TRBD2 (6 bases each). V shed 2 bases and J shed 8 bases, with 22 bases lying between them. Germline lookup yields CDR1 MDHEN and CDR2 SYDVKM. The CDR3 spans 17 residues. CDR3 amino acids: CASSLEVFGGWGDEQFF. The CDR3, as DNA: TGTGCCAGCAGTTTAGAAGTATTTGGGGGCTGGGGGGATGAGCAGTTCTTC.

This clonotype was observed many times. The chain uses TRBV7-9 and TRBJ2-7; 11 bases map to TRBD2. J gave up 7 bases and V 2 bases, and 7 bases lay outside the gene matches. The CDR3 covers 15 residues. Germline CDR1 reads SEHNR; CDR2 reads FQNEAQ (reference sequence). CDR3 nucleotide sequence: TGTGCCAGCAGCTTACTATTAGCGGGAGGGCAAGAGCAGTACTTC. Its protein product is CASSLLLAGGQEQYF.

The CDR3 region has the DNA TGTGCTAGTGGTTTAGGAATGGAGACCCAGTACTTC. Its protein product is CASGLGMETQYF. The rearrangement uses TRBV12-5 and TRBJ2-5; D not resolved. V lost 3 bases, J lost 5 bases, and 7 bases lay in between. The V gene's germline CDR1 is LGHNT and CDR2 FRNRAP. This CDR3 spans 12 amino acids.

The V gene is TRBV2, the J gene TRBJ1-4, with D uncertain. The CDR3 loop spans 15 amino acids. The V gene's germline CDR1 is SNHLY and CDR2 FYNNEI. V was cut by 2 bases and J by 5 bases, with 12 bases left in between. CDR3 protein: CASSEQGQLNEKLFF. The CDR3 region has the DNA TGTGCCAGCAGTGAACAAGGCCAGTTGAATGAAAAACTGTTTTTT.

The chain combines TRBV6-1 with TRBJ1-2, with D possibly TRBD1 on 6 matching bases. There are 13 residues in the CDR3. Trimming took off 8 bases at V and 4 bases at J, with 14 bases between the two ends. Germline V lookup: CDR1 MNHNS, CDR2 SASEGT. CDR3 DNA sequence: TGTGCCAGCTCCGCAGGGGATACCTATGGCTACACCTTC. Its translation is CASSAGDTYGYTF.

The chain joins TRBV27 to TRBJ2-7; 13 bases match TRBD2. Germline V gives CDR1 MNHEY, CDR2 SMNVEV (reference sequence). Trimming cost V 4 bases and J 8 bases; bases outside gene matches: 17. This CDR3 region has 18 residues. The CDR3 sequence: CASSSLGLAGDVRFKQYF. In DNA form, the CDR3 reads TGTGCCAGCAGTTCGCTAGGACTAGCGGGAGATGTTAGGTTCAAGCAGTACTTC.

To note about this clonotype: A much larger clone lies one base from this, so it may be a read error. The chain has TRBV6-2 or TRBV6-3 and TRBJ2-2; no reliable D call. Trimming took off 6 bases at V and 6 bases at J, with 8 bases between the two ends. CDR3 length: 12 residues. Germline V gene data show CDR1 as MNHEY and CDR2 as SVGEGT. CDR3 sequence: CASRPWPGELFF. The CDR3 nucleotides are TGTGCCAGCAGGCCATGGCCCGGGGAGCTGTTTTTT.

This chain connects TRBV4-1 to TRBJ2-5; possibly TRBD2 for D (7 bases). Germline assignment: CDR1 MGHRA and CDR2 YSYEKL. The V gene lost 0 bases and the J gene lost 5 bases, with 10 bases spanning the gap. The length of the CDR3 is 14 residues. CDR3 sequence: CASSQDGGPETQYF. The CDR3 region has the DNA TGCGCCAGCAGCCAAGACGGGGGGCCTGAGACCCAGTACTTC.

The V call is TRBV19, the J call TRBJ2-1; 9 bases line up with TRBD2. The germline V gene has CDR1 LNHDA and CDR2 SQIVND (reference sequence). The CDR3 is 13 residues long. V lost 6 bases and J lost 8; bases outside the gene matches: 5. CDR3 protein: CASRLAGSHEQFF. DNA for the CDR3: TGTGCCAGTAGGCTAGCGGGAAGCCATGAGCAGTTCTTC.

The J gene is TRBJ2-7, the V gene TRBV27, with 7 bases lining up with TRBD1. The ends lost 0 bases at V and 5 bases at J; junction bases unmatched: 7. Germline V CDR1 and CDR2: MNHEY, SMNVEV (reference sequence). CDR3 length equals 15 residues. In DNA, the CDR3 is TGTGCCAGCAGTTTATCTGTCACAGGGACAGACGAGCAGTACTTC. Amino acid sequence: CASSLSVTGTDEQYF.

V usage is TRBV11-2 and J usage is TRBJ2-5, with D possibly matching TRBD2 (7 bases). Trimming stripped 4 bases from V and 4 bases from J, with 13 bases between. The CDR3 loop spans 14 amino acids. The germline gives CDR1 SGHAT, CDR2 FQNNGV. The CDR3 protein is CASSSMRGGETQYF. Here the CDR3 DNA reads TGTGCCAGCAGCTCCATGAGGGGGGGAGAGACCCAGTACTTC.

The CDR3 here is CASSPIRNEQFF. The CDR3 DNA reads TGTGCCAGCAGTCCTATCAGGAATGAGCAGTTCTTC. V and J are TRBV28 and TRBJ2-1; D gene uncertain. Germline V gives CDR1 MDHEN, CDR2 SYDVKM. The CDR3 has 12 residues. Trimming removed 5 bases at V and 7 bases at J, with 9 bases between.

This chain joins TRBV4-1 and TRBJ2-3, with no clear D. Germline V gene data show CDR1 as MGHRA and CDR2 as YSYEKL. The V end lost 3 bases, the J end lost 8 bases, and 9 bases lay between the germline ends. The CDR3 has 12 amino acids. The CDR3 DNA follows: TGCGCCAGCAGCCAGCCGATGGCTACGCAGTATTTT. Its translation is CASSQPMATQYF.

This clonotype was seen a few times. This chain connects TRBV29-1 to TRBJ2-7; TRBD1 agrees at 9 bases. CDR1 is SQVTM, CDR2 ANQGSEA, per germline. The J segment lost 2 bases and the V segment lost 2 bases, leaving 4 bases of the junction unmatched. The CDR3 has 14 amino acids. The CDR3 nucleotides read TGCAGCGTTGAAACCGGGACAGGGACCTACGAGCAGTACTTC. This encodes CSVETGTGTYEQYF.

This chain connects TRBV6-1 to TRBJ1-5; D gene unclear. The CDR3 has 14 amino acids. Trimming stripped 2 bases from V and 2 bases from J, with 7 bases between. Germline V gene sequence: CDR1 MNHNS, CDR2 SASEGT. The DNA of the CDR3 is TGTGCCAGCAGTGAATGGGGTGGCAATCAGCCCCAGCATTTT. This gives the protein CASSEWGGNQPQHF.

The sample holds a few counts of this clonotype. V gene TRBV6-1 combines with J gene TRBJ2-1; 10 nucleotides line up with TRBD2. With V trimmed by 6 bases and J by 0 bases, 11 bases remained unmatched. Germline V gene sequence: CDR1 MNHNS, CDR2 SASEGT. This CDR3 region has 18 residues. Here the CDR3 DNA reads TGTGCCAGCAGAAGGGGACTAGCGACTTCGGGCTCCTACAATGAGCAGTTCTTC. This codes for CASRRGLATSGSYNEQFF.

This clonotype occurred a few times. This rearrangement joins TRBV6-2 or TRBV6-3 to TRBJ2-3; TRBD2 agrees at 9 bases. Germline CDR1 is MNHEY and CDR2 is SVGEGT. The trim removed 6 bases at V and 2 bases at J, leaving 6 bases unmatched. The CDR3 runs 15 residues. As DNA, the CDR3 is TGTGCCAGCAGATTTAGCGGGGGCCACACAGATACGCAGTATTTT. Encoded protein: CASRFSGGHTDTQYF.